The source of this T cell receptor (beta chain) is a study of neurological immune-mediated disorders. Germline V lookup: CDR1 DFQATT, CDR2 SNEGSKA (reference sequence). This CDR3 contains 21 residues. Trimming at V came to 4 bases and at J to 1 base, leaving 24 bases not matched to a gene. TCRdb processed the 5' RACE reads anew with MiXCR; each CDR3 protein has one entry. The table shows 60,000 to 85,000 distinct CDR3 sequences, with just over 5% occurring only once. This clonotype was counted ten times or more. The TCR originated in a woman between 25 and 40 years old with multiple sclerosis. The chain carries TRBV20-1 and TRBJ2-3; the match to TRBD2 covers 9 bases. Source material: PBMCs. CDR3: CSANPIWAGGQGALRTDTQYF. CDR3 DNA sequence: TGCAGTGCTAACCCCATCTGGGCGGGGGGGCAGGGCGCACTTCGCACAGATACGCAGTATTTT.